Below, 22 T cell receptor beta chains from the same sample are listed, as sequenced in a study of blood T cell repertoires in COVID-19. The data were produced by immunoSEQ multiplex PCR, yet TCRdb's version contains in-frame clones alone and is incomplete. The table lists 98,000 or so clones, approximately 70% of them singletons. The sample consisted of peripheral blood. These receptors all stem from a woman aged 35 to 49 with acute or convalescent COVID-19.

V usage is TRBV10-3 and J usage is TRBJ2-1; D possibly corresponds to TRBD1 (6 bases). Germline V gene lookup returns CDR1 ENHRY and CDR2 SYGVKD. The CDR3 extends over 15 amino acids. The V end was cut by 0 bases, the J end by 7 bases, with 13 bases between. This chain's CDR3 is CAISESMGGQNEQFF. In nucleotides, the CDR3 is TGTGCCATCAGTGAGTCGATGGGTGGACAGAATGAGCAGTTCTTC.

The chain carries TRBV19 and TRBJ1-6, with TRBD1 matching over 9 bases. The germline V gene encodes CDR1 LNHDA and CDR2 SQIVND (reference sequence). This CDR3 has 14 residues. J was trimmed by 9 bases and V by 9 bases; bases with no gene match: 9. This CDR3 is CASSEQGAFSPLHF. The CDR3 DNA follows: TGTGCCAGCTCAGAACAGGGGGCGTTTTCACCCCTCCACTTT. Full variable domain (missing parts from reference TRBV19 and TRBJ1-6): DGGITQSPKYLFRKEGQNVTLSCEQNLNHDAMYWYRQDPGQGLRLIYYSQIVNDFQKGDIAEGYSVSREKKESFPLTVTSAQKNPTAFYLCASSEQGAFSPLHFGNGTRLTVT.

The chain uses TRBV2 and TRBJ1-5, with TRBD1 matching over 7 bases. J gave up 3 bases and V 7 bases, and 6 bases lay outside the gene matches. The germline V gene encodes CDR1 SNHLY and CDR2 FYNNEI. The CDR3 loop spans 14 amino acids. The CDR3 is CASKEQGINQPQHF. The CDR3 bases are TGTGCCAGCAAAGAACAGGGGATCAATCAGCCCCAGCATTTT.

The chain combines TRBV5-1 with TRBJ2-1; 7 bases align to TRBD1. The CDR3 loop spans 15 amino acids. Germline values: CDR1 SGHRS, CDR2 YFSETQ. J lost 0 bases, V lost 4 bases, and 4 bases had no gene match. CDR3 bases: TGCGCCAGCAGCCTGACAGGGAGCTCCTACAATGAGCAGTTCTTC. Its protein product is CASSLTGSSYNEQFF.

The CDR3 bases are TGTGCCAGCAGCCAATTCAACAGCCAAGAGACCCAGTACTTC. This gives the protein CASSQFNSQETQYF. The chain couples TRBV14 to TRBJ2-5; D remains unclear. Germline V lookup: CDR1 SGHDN, CDR2 FVKESK. The CDR3 spans 14 residues. V was shortened by 2 bases and J by 1 base, with 8 bases between the two germline ends.

On this clone itself: A junction end diverges from the germline sequence, so it may reflect a read error. The V call is TRBV29-1, the J call TRBJ2-7, with D perhaps assigned TRBD1 or TRBD2 (5 bases each). This CDR3 has 12 amino acids. Germline CDR1 and CDR2: SQVTM and ANQGSEA. CDR3 coding DNA: TGCAGCATTGAGGGGCAGTCCTACGAGCAGTACTTC. Its protein product is CSIEGQSYEQYF.

V usage is TRBV3-1 (or the pseudogene TRBV3-2) and J usage is TRBJ2-1, with TRBD2 identical over 11 bases. The CDR3 runs to 17 residues. Germline CDR1 reads LGHDT; CDR2 reads YNNKEL (reference sequence). V shed 4 bases and J 12 bases; nucleotides not matched to a gene: 17. The CDR3 DNA reads as TGTGCCAGCAGCCGGGCACTAGCGGGGGAATGGAAAGGTGGGCAGTTCTTC. Its protein is CASSRALAGEWKGGQFF.

V and J are TRBV7-8 and TRBJ2-5; no firm D call. Germline CDR1 SGHVS, CDR2 FQNEAQ. V shed 2 bases and J shed 2 bases, with 9 bases lying between them. CDR3 length equals 14 residues. The CDR3 nucleotides are TGTGCCAGCAGCTTAAGCAGGCTGCAAGAGACCCAGTACTTC. It yields the protein CASSLSRLQETQYF.

This clone was counted once. The chain couples TRBV5-1 to TRBJ2-7, with D perhaps matching TRBD2 (6 bases). Trimming took 0 bases from V and 0 from J, leaving 10 bases between them. The germline CDR1 and CDR2 sequences are SGHRS and YFSETQ. This CDR3 has 15 residues. CDR3 in amino acids: CASSLVPTSSYEQYF. Here the CDR3 DNA reads TGCGCCAGCAGCTTGGTCCCGACTAGCTCCTACGAGCAGTACTTC.

This chain uses TRBV29-1 with TRBJ1-4; D may be TRBD1 (5 bases). CDR3 length equals 12 residues. Germline V lookup: CDR1 SQVTM, CDR2 ANQGSEA. V lost 5 bases to trimming and J lost 8 bases, with 12 bases between them. The DNA for the CDR3 is TGCAGCGTTTTCGGGGGGAACGAAAAACTGTTTTTT. Its translation is CSVFGGNEKLFF.

The chain couples TRBV5-1 to TRBJ1-2; TRBD1 aligns across 9 bases. Looked up from germline, CDR1 is SGHRS and CDR2 is YFSETQ. The ends lost 3 bases at V and 4 bases at J; junction bases unmatched: 7. The CDR3 runs 15 residues. In nucleotides, the CDR3 is TGCGCCAGCAGCTCCGGACAGGGGATCGGCTATGGCTACACCTTC. Translation gives CASSSGQGIGYGYTF.

In this sample, this clone turned up a few times. V is TRBV5-1 and J is TRBJ2-7; 7 nucleotides line up with TRBD2. V lost 0 bases to trimming and J lost 2 bases; unmatched junction nucleotides: 8. The length of the CDR3 is 16 residues. Germline V lookup: CDR1 SGHRS, CDR2 YFSETQ. This chain's CDR3 is CASSLGLAPGTYEQYF. The CDR3 DNA reads as TGCGCCAGCAGCTTGGGACTAGCCCCTGGAACCTACGAGCAGTACTTC.

V and J are TRBV6-2 or TRBV6-3 and TRBJ2-2; D possibly corresponds to TRBD2 (6 bases). V gave up 0 bases and J gave up 10 bases, with 12 bases separating them. Germline CDR1 reads MNHEY; CDR2 reads SVGEGT. The CDR3 has 14 amino acids. The CDR3 DNA reads as TGTGCCAGCAGTTACTCCGGGACTGCCCCGGAGCTGTTTTTT. Translation: CASSYSGTAPELFF.

The chain couples TRBV2 to TRBJ1-2; 10 nucleotides agree with TRBD1. Trimming cost V 8 bases and J 2 bases; bases outside gene matches: 5. CDR3 length equals 14 residues. Germline lookup yields CDR1 SNHLY and CDR2 FYNNEI. CDR3 DNA: TGTGCCAGCTACCGGACAGGGGGGAACTATGGCTACACCTTC. Protein product: CASYRTGGNYGYTF.

This chain joins TRBV5-6 and TRBJ1-1; 7 nucleotides agree with TRBD1. This CDR3 is built from 16 residues. Unmatched junction bases numbered 8, after V lost 3 bases and J lost 0 bases. Germline CDR1 is SGHDT and CDR2 is YYEEEE. For the CDR3, the DNA is TGTGCCAGCAGCTCTCAGACAGGGAGAGTGAACACTGAAGCTTTCTTT. It yields the protein CASSSQTGRVNTEAFF.

This clone was seen more than once but under ten times. The V call is TRBV7-2, the J call TRBJ2-3, with a tentative D call TRBD1 (6 bases). V was trimmed by 6 bases and J by 2 bases, leaving 9 bases between them. Germline lookup yields CDR1 SGHTA and CDR2 FQGNSA. The CDR3 spans 13 residues. DNA for the CDR3: TGTGCCAGCAGGACAGGCCTCACAGATACGCAGTATTTT. Translated: CASRTGLTDTQYF.

The CDR3 is CSVAVSEGSPLHF. CDR3 coding DNA: TGCAGCGTTGCCGTGTCCGAGGGTTCACCCCTCCACTTT. The chain employs TRBV29-1 and TRBJ1-6; D is unclear. Germline V gene lookup returns CDR1 SQVTM and CDR2 ANQGSEA. CDR3 length equals 13 residues. V shed 4 bases and J shed 9 bases, with 13 bases lying between them.

The genes are TRBV7-9 and TRBJ1-3, with D unclear. The germline gives CDR1 SEHNR, CDR2 FQNEAQ (reference sequence). The CDR3 is 15 residues long. V shed 2 bases and J shed 0 bases, with 8 bases lying between them. The CDR3 DNA sequence: TGTGCCAGCAGCTTATCGGGAAACTCTGGAAACACCATATATTTT. This codes for CASSLSGNSGNTIYF.

In its sample, this clone was seen a few times. This chain uses TRBV29-1 with TRBJ2-1; TRBD2 agrees at 16 bases. CDR1 is SQVTM and CDR2 is ANQGSEA in the germline V gene. Trimming cost V 5 bases and J 9 bases; bases outside gene matches: 4. This CDR3 comprises 14 residues. The DNA of the CDR3 is TGCAGCGTTACCGGGACTAGCGGGGGGGGTGAGCAGTTCTTC. Amino acid sequence: CSVTGTSGGGEQFF.

This clone was recorded once. This sequence joins TRBV19 and TRBJ2-1; TRBD1 aligns across 7 bases. V dropped 0 bases and J dropped 7; count of bases not matched to a gene: 6. CDR1 LNHDA and CDR2 SQIVND come from the germline V gene (reference sequence). The CDR3 runs 15 residues. CDR3 nucleotide sequence: TGTGCCAGTAGTATAGATGGGACAGTCGGGAATGAGCAGTTCTTC. It yields the protein CASSIDGTVGNEQFF.

V usage is TRBV7-2 and J usage is TRBJ2-3; a weak D match, TRBD1 (5 bases). CDR1 and CDR2 from the germline V gene are SGHTA and FQGNSA. CDR3 size: 14 residues. Trimming took 2 bases from V and 3 from J, leaving 9 bases between them. The CDR3 DNA follows: TGTGCCAGCAGCTTATGGCAGGGAACAGATACGCAGTATTTT. It encodes CASSLWQGTDTQYF.

The J gene is TRBJ2-7, the V gene TRBV27; TRBD1 aligns across 8 bases. V lost 6 bases, J lost 5 bases, and 9 bases stayed unmatched. This CDR3 has 14 amino acids. Per the germline V gene, CDR1 is MNHEY and CDR2 is SMNVEV (reference sequence). The CDR3 sequence: CASSLRGRKDEQYF. The CDR3, as DNA: TGTGCCAGCAGCCTCAGGGGGCGCAAAGACGAGCAGTACTTC.